The 10 T cell receptor beta chains listed next were all sequenced from one sample in a study of response to subunit inactivated influenza vaccine. TCRdb re-analysed the RT-PCR reads in MiXCR, keeping a single row per CDR3 protein. Found here are about 800,000 distinct CDR3 sequences, 21% of them singletons; the top ten hold roughly 10%. The material was PBMCs from blood, obtained 5 days after vaccination. The receptors here all came from a man in his fifties who received an inactivated influenza vaccine.

The gene calls are TRBV3-1 and TRBJ2-3; D gene ambiguous. The V end lost 7 bases, the J end lost 3 bases, and 17 bases lay between the germline ends. The V gene's germline CDR1 is LGHDT and CDR2 YNNKEL (reference sequence). The CDR3 is 15 residues long. In DNA form, the CDR3 reads TGTGCCAGCACCCTATCGGTGGGGATGACAGATACGCAGTATTTT. Amino acid sequence: CASTLSVGMTDTQYF.

The chain is built from TRBV7-2 and TRBJ2-1; D unresolved. Deletions cut 2 bases from V and 5 bases from J, with 16 bases between. Germline V gene lookup returns CDR1 SGHTA and CDR2 FQGNSA. The CDR3 is 16 residues long. CDR3: CASSLLGSGTNNEQFF. The CDR3 DNA sequence: TGTGCCAGCAGCTTACTCGGGTCGGGCACCAACAATGAGCAGTTCTTC.

The CDR3 sequence is CASKQGSAYEQYF. CDR3 bases: TGCGCCAGCAAGCAGGGTAGCGCCTACGAGCAGTACTTC. V and J are TRBV5-1 and TRBJ2-7; perhaps D is TRBD1 or TRBD2 (5 bases each). Between the trimmed V and J ends, which lost 6 bases and 2 bases, there was a span of 12 bases. The germline V gene has CDR1 SGHRS and CDR2 YFSETQ. This CDR3 contains 13 residues.

The J gene is TRBJ2-5, the V gene TRBV28, with TRBD1 matching over 9 bases. This CDR3 has 16 amino acids. V lost 5 bases, J lost 5 bases, and 12 bases stayed unmatched. CDR1 and CDR2 from the germline V gene are MDHEN and SYDVKM. The CDR3 region is CASSEPGQGLGETQYF. DNA for the CDR3: TGTGCCAGCAGTGAACCGGGACAGGGTTTGGGGGAGACCCAGTACTTC.

The chain employs TRBV5-1 and TRBJ2-1; 9 bases are shared with TRBD1. Trimming cost V 4 bases and J 3 bases; bases outside gene matches: 5. Germline loops: CDR1 SGHRS, CDR2 YFSETQ. The CDR3 sequence is 15 residues long. The CDR3 DNA is TGCGCCAGCAGCACCGACAGGGGGAACTACAATGAGCAGTTCTTC. Encoded protein: CASSTDRGNYNEQFF.

The rearrangement uses TRBV12-3 or TRBV12-4 and TRBJ1-3; D possibly corresponds to TRBD1 (5 bases). The CDR3 runs 16 residues. V lost 8 bases, J lost 0 bases, and 17 bases lay in between. CDR3 coding DNA: TGTGCCAGCGCCTATACGCAGGGATACTCTGGAAACACCATATATTTT. This codes for CASAYTQGYSGNTIYF.

Only a few counts were recorded for this clonotype. This sequence joins TRBV5-6 and TRBJ1-2, with D unresolved. The germline CDR1 and CDR2 sequences are SGHDT and YYEEEE. Trimming took off 0 bases at V and 6 bases at J, with 9 bases between the two ends. This CDR3 is built from 13 residues. This CDR3 reads CASSLVGNNGYTF. DNA of the CDR3: TGTGCCAGCAGCTTGGTAGGGAACAATGGCTACACCTTC.

Note on this clonotype: Because the CDR3 is missing its conserved closing phenylalanine or tryptophan, this is likely a read error. J is TRBJ2-1 and V is TRBV9; 7 nucleotides agree with TRBD2. V shed 3 bases, J shed 0 bases, and the junction held 3 bases outside the gene matches. The CDR3 contains 15 residues. In germline, CDR1 is SGDLS, CDR2 YYNGEE. The CDR3 DNA follows: TGTGCCAGCAGCGCCCTAGCGGACTCCTACAATGAGCAGTTCTTG. It yields the protein CASSALADSYNEQFL.

This clonotype came up many times. The chain has TRBV12-3 or TRBV12-4 and TRBJ2-3; D is unclear. The CDR3 is 12 residues long. V was shortened by 3 bases and J by 1 base, with 2 bases between the two germline ends. Written as DNA, the CDR3 is TGTGCCAGCAGTTTCGGCACAGATACGCAGTATTTT. This sequence encodes CASSFGTDTQYF.

This rearrangement joins TRBV6-2 or TRBV6-3 to TRBJ1-1; no reliable D call. The CDR3 has 14 residues. V was trimmed by 2 bases and J by 0 bases, leaving 7 bases between them. Germline CDR1 reads MNHEY; CDR2 reads SVGEGT. This CDR3 reads CASSYPAMNTEAFF. CDR3 DNA: TGTGCCAGCAGTTACCCCGCTATGAACACTGAAGCTTTCTTT.